This T cell receptor beta chain was found in a study of T cells in Graves' hyperthyroidism and ophthalmopathy. Background on the study: Peripheral blood sampling occurred at initial diagnosis, before any treatment.

This clonotype showed up many times. TCR beta CDR3 regions were amplified from RNA. The TCR CDR3 first-round RT-PCR relied on the HTBI primer set. TCRdb called the multiplex PCR reads again in MiXCR, with one record for every CDR3 protein. The table includes a few hundred thousand distinct CDR3 sequences, around 14% detected once. Graves' hyperthyroidism showing no ophthalmopathy progression within 18 months was considered stable. Hyperthyroidism had been newly diagnosed in patients aged 18 to 65, and its duration was under 2 months. Germline CDR1 reads SNHLY; CDR2 reads FYNNEI. This CDR3 is built from 15 residues. Trimming took 0 bases from V and 4 from J; bases not matched to a gene: 5.

The material sequenced was blood. The V and J genes are TRBV2 and TRBJ1-1; 7 bases match TRBD1. This clonotype was sampled from a woman in her 30s with Graves' hyperthyroidism. CDR3 DNA sequence: TGTGCCAGCAGTGAAGCTGCCTCAGGGGGCACTGAAGCTTTCTTT. Its protein product is CASSEAASGGTEAFF.